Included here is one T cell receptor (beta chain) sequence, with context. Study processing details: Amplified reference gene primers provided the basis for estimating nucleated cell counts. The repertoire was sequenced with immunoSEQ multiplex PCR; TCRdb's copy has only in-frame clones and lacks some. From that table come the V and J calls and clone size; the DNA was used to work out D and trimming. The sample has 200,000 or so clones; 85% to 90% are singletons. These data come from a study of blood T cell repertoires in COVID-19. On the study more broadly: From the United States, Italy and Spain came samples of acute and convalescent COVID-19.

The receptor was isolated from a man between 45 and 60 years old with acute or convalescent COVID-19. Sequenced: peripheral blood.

The CDR3 nucleotides are TGTGCCAGCAGCCCGGAGGGGGCGCGCACCGGGGAGCTGTTTTTT. Its protein product is CASSPEGARTGELFF. The chain carries TRBV7-9 and TRBJ2-2; D possibly corresponds to TRBD1 (7 bases). Deletions cut 5 bases from V and 4 bases from J, with 14 bases between. The CDR3 length is 15 residues. Germline CDR1 reads SEHNR; CDR2 reads FQNEAQ (reference sequence).